The T cell receptor beta chain under discussion was sequenced for a study of blood T cell repertoires in COVID-19. Study as a whole: From the United States, Italy and Spain came samples of acute and convalescent COVID-19.

Germline loops: CDR1 WNHNN, CDR2 SYGVQD (reference sequence). The CDR3 spans 13 residues. The ends were cut back, 4 bases at V and 2 bases at J, with 8 bases in the middle. In the source study's methods: Estimated nucleated cell counts came from reference gene primer amplification. Produced via immunoSEQ multiplex PCR; TCRdb's table is partial and in-frame only. That table furnishes V, J and clone size, whereas the DNA furnished D and trimming. The data contain 250,000 to 300,000 clones, around 85% of them singletons. This rearrangement joins TRBV10-1 to TRBJ2-5; D unresolved. Material: peripheral blood. The TCR comes from a woman aged 25 to 39 with COVID-19, enrolled during active disease. As DNA, the CDR3 is TGCGCCAGCAGTGTACCAGGACAAGAGACCCAGTACTTC. As protein: CASSVPGQETQYF.